This T cell receptor (beta chain) comes out of a study of CD8+ T cells in alopecia areata. The sample holds one count of this clone. CDR3 length equals 16 residues. Germline values: CDR1 KGHSH, CDR2 LQKENI. Trimming removed 3 bases at V and 4 bases at J, with 15 bases between. The treatment was: oral pan-JAK inhibitor, 5-10 mg twice daily. cDNA prepared by RNA extraction and subsequent reverse transcription served as the template for sequencing. The protocol was immunoSEQ multiplex PCR, while the TCRdb copy is restricted to in-frame clones and leaves out a portion. The table includes around 170,000 clones, roughly half detected once.

The sequence was obtained from a human donor with alopecia areata. The gene calls are TRBV18 and TRBJ2-2; no reliable D call. The sequences come from CD8+ T cells sorted from blood, collected at approximately week 51, from a patient treated with tofacitinib. DNA of the CDR3: TGTGCCAGCTCACCTGCAGTAGCACCGACCACCGGGGAGCTGTTTTTT. Its protein is CASSPAVAPTTGELFF.